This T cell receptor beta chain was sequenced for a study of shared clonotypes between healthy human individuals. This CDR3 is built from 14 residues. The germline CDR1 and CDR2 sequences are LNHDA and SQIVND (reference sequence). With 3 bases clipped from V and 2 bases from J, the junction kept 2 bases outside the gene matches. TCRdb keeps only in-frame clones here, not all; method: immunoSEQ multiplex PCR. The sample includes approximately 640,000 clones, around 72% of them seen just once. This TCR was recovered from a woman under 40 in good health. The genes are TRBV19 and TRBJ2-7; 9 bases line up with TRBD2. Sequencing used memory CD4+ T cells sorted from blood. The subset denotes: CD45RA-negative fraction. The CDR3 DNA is TGTGCCAGTAGTATTAGCGGGAGCCCCTACGAGCAGTACTTC. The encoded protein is CASSISGSPYEQYF.